These 20 T cell receptor beta chains came from one sample sequenced in a study of regulatory T cells in long-lasting Graves disease. To make TCR beta libraries, researchers used iRepertoire HTBI primers and Arm-PCR of CDR3 regions. TCRdb fed the multiplex PCR reads into MiXCR, producing one record per CDR3 protein. The profile covers more than 300,000 distinct CDR3 sequences, with approximately 12% appearing a single time and 18% taken by the ten largest. Time point specified: newly diagnosed GD, antithyroid drugs for less than 3 months. Researchers made the TCR library from RNA that was extracted from PBMCs. A further study also used this sample, focusing on T cells in Graves' hyperthyroidism and ophthalmopathy.

The sequencing here drew on peripheral blood mononuclear cells (PBMCs), taken at new diagnosis, from a patient treated with antithyroid drugs. The receptors were gathered from a woman between 18 and 29 years old with Graves disease.

This clonotype showed up many times. The chain uses TRBV7-3 and TRBJ1-1, with D hard to call. CDR1 and CDR2 (germline): SGHTA, FQGTGA. V lost 5 bases, J lost 5 bases, and 15 bases lay in between. CDR3 length: 14 residues. This CDR3 is CASSGLIARTEAFF. DNA of the CDR3: TGTGCCAGCAGCGGCTTGATCGCACGGACTGAAGCTTTCTTT.

This clonotype was seen at least ten times. The chain carries TRBV12-5 and TRBJ1-1; D is uncertain. The V end was cut by 3 bases, the J end by 4 bases, with 6 bases between. Germline assignment: CDR1 LGHNT and CDR2 FRNRAP. The CDR3 length is 12 residues. The DNA of the CDR3 is TGTGCTAGTGGTTTCAGCGCCACTGAAGCTTTCTTT. This sequence encodes CASGFSATEAFF.

With respect to this clonotype: This may come from a read error, since a much larger clone is one base off. V gene TRBV6-2 or TRBV6-3 combines with J gene TRBJ1-1; D gene unclear. Germline lookup yields CDR1 MNHEY and CDR2 SVGEGT. Deletions cut 2 bases from V and 11 bases from J, with 21 bases between. This CDR3 contains 15 residues. The CDR3 DNA reads as TGTGCCAGCAGTTACGCTTCGGACGAGGCTGCTCGGGCTTTCTTT. It is translated as CASSYASDEAARAFF.

This clonotype was seen repeatedly, ten times or more. The chain is built from TRBV3-1 and TRBJ1-2; 7 bases map to TRBD1. The V gene end was trimmed by 3 bases and the J gene end by 11 bases; junction bases not matched to a gene: 9. Germline V gene lookup returns CDR1 LGHDT and CDR2 YNNKEL (reference sequence). The CDR3 runs to 13 residues. The DNA of the CDR3 is TGTGCCAGCAGCCACGGACAGGCCCTAGTGTACACCTTC. It yields the protein CASSHGQALVYTF.

This clonotype has at least ten counts. A junction boundary mismatches the germline segment, possibly from a read error. The CDR3 nucleotides read TGTGCCAGCAGCCTTACAGGGGTAATGAACACTGAAGCTTTCTTT. Translating it yields CASSLTGVMNTEAFF. V and J are TRBV5-1 and TRBJ1-1; 7 bases align to TRBD1. Germline-derived CDR1 and CDR2 are SGHRS and YFSETQ. This CDR3 has 15 amino acids.

This clonotype was detected only a few times. The junction departs from the called germline gene at one end, perhaps through a read error. The CDR3 nucleotides are TGTGCCAGCAGCCCTAGGTGGCAGACATACGCTATCTACAATGAGCGGTCCTTC. As protein: CASSPRWQTYAIYNERSF. This chain connects TRBV7-2 to TRBJ2-1, with a tentative D call TRBD2 (5 bases). This CDR3 spans 18 amino acids. Germline V gene lookup returns CDR1 SGHTA and CDR2 FQGNSA. The variable domain in full, with the rest retrieved from reference TRBV7-2 and TRBJ2-1, is GAGVSQSPSNKVTEKGKDVELRCDPISGHTALYWYRQSLGQGLEFLIYFQGNSAPDKSGLPSDRFSAERTGGSVSTLTIQRTQQEDSAVYLCASSPRWQTYAIYNERSFGPGTRLTVL.

This clonotype came up many times. The chain couples TRBV2 to TRBJ1-1; possibly TRBD1 for D (6 bases). CDR1 and CDR2 from the germline V gene are SNHLY and FYNNEI. This CDR3 spans 17 amino acids. Trimming took off 2 bases at V and 1 base at J, with 17 bases between the two ends. This chain's CDR3 is CASSESFLGQENTEAFF. The CDR3 DNA reads as TGTGCCAGCAGTGAATCTTTCTTGGGACAAGAGAACACTGAAGCTTTCTTT.

The rearrangement links TRBV9 to TRBJ2-3; D might be TRBD1 or TRBD2, each matching 5 bases. This CDR3 has 15 residues. Germline V gene sequence: CDR1 SGDLS, CDR2 YYNGEE. Trimming shortened V by 0 bases and J by 3 bases, and 11 bases separated the two germline ends. DNA for the CDR3: TGTGCCAGCAGCGTAGGCGGGTGGGGGACAGATACGCAGTATTTT. Protein sequence: CASSVGGWGTDTQYF.

The table lists this clonotype with a few counts. This chain connects TRBV15 to TRBJ1-2; tentatively, D is TRBD1 (5 bases). Germline CDR1 reads LNHNV; CDR2 reads YYDKDF (reference sequence). V lost 0 bases and J 1 base, leaving 15 bases between the germline ends. This CDR3 is built from 17 residues. CDR3 sequence (DNA): TGTGCCACCAGCAGAGATTATGGTAGAGGGGATAACTATGGCTACACCTTC. Its protein is CATSRDYGRGDNYGYTF.

This clonotype occurred many times. The chain employs TRBV6-1 and TRBJ1-6; D might be TRBD1 (6 bases). The CDR3 sequence is 16 residues long. The V gene's germline CDR1 is MNHNS and CDR2 SASEGT. Deletions cut 7 bases from V and 6 bases from J, with 19 bases between. CDR3 sequence (DNA): TGTGCCAGCAAGGGACACGGGACACCACTTAATTCACCCCTCCACTTT. Amino acid sequence: CASKGHGTPLNSPLHF.

In its sample, this clonotype was seen a few times. This chain links TRBV4-3 with TRBJ1-2; no definite D call. V was clipped by 3 bases and J by 5 bases, with 10 bases between them. There are 13 residues in the CDR3. Germline V gene sequence: CDR1 LGHNA, CDR2 YSLEER. The CDR3 nucleotides read TGCGCCAGCAGCCAGAGCGCCCTTTATGGCTACACCTTC. This gives the protein CASSQSALYGYTF.

This clonotype was seen many times. The rearrangement uses TRBV12-3 or TRBV12-4 and TRBJ2-7, with TRBD2 as a possible D gene (5 bases). Trimming removed 5 bases at V and 0 bases at J, with 14 bases between. The length of the CDR3 is 15 residues. CDR3 nucleotide sequence: TGTGCCAGCAGTCCTGGGGAGTCGGTCTCCTACGAGCAGTACGTC. It is translated as CASSPGESVSYEQYV.

V usage is TRBV9 and J usage is TRBJ1-2; TRBD1 agrees at 7 bases. The junction had 7 bases not matched to a gene; V was cut back by 4 bases and J by 1 base. The CDR3 covers 15 residues. Germline V gene lookup returns CDR1 SGDLS and CDR2 YYNGEE. In DNA, the CDR3 is TGTGCCAGCAGCCCAAGACAGGGAAATAACTATGGCTACACCTTC. Translated, it gives CASSPRQGNNYGYTF.

This clonotype was recorded at least ten times. This chain uses TRBV7-2 with TRBJ2-5; D not resolved. CDR1 and CDR2 (germline): SGHTA, FQGNSA. The V gene lost 10 bases and the J gene lost 5 bases, with 20 bases spanning the gap. The CDR3 covers 14 residues. CDR3 region: CATRWLDPRETQYF. For the CDR3, the DNA is TGTGCCACCCGTTGGTTAGACCCGAGGGAGACCCAGTACTTC.

The table lists this clonotype with many counts. This chain connects TRBV28 to TRBJ1-1, with 7 bases identical to TRBD1. J gave up 11 bases and V 3 bases, and 15 bases lay outside the gene matches. The CDR3 spans 15 residues. From germline, CDR1 is MDHEN and CDR2 SYDVKM. CDR3 bases: TGTGCCAGCAGTTTGATGATGACAGGGTCCGCGTTGGCTTTCTTT. Its protein product is CASSLMMTGSALAFF.

V and J are TRBV6-2 or TRBV6-3 and TRBJ1-4; D remains ambiguous. The CDR3 has 15 amino acids. CDR1 is MNHEY and CDR2 is SVGEGT in the germline V gene. The germline V and J ends were trimmed by 5 bases and 0 bases, with 10 bases remaining between them. The CDR3 protein is CASSDTTSTNEKLFF. The CDR3 coding sequence is TGTGCCAGCAGTGACACCACTTCAACTAATGAAAAACTGTTTTTT.

This clonotype was seen repeatedly, ten times or more. The chain has TRBV4-2 and TRBJ1-1; 9 bases line up with TRBD1. Germline loops: CDR1 LGHNA, CDR2 YNFKEQ. Trimming removed 1 base from V and 5 bases from J; junction bases left unmatched: 5. The CDR3 is 15 residues long. CDR3 amino acids: CASSQGGTGPTEAFF. As DNA, the CDR3 is TGTGCCAGCAGCCAAGGGGGGACAGGGCCGACTGAAGCTTTCTTT.

Many counts were recorded for this clonotype. The gene calls are TRBV3-1 and TRBJ1-4, with D uncertain. Per germline, CDR1 LGHDT and CDR2 YNNKEL (reference sequence). There are 15 residues in the CDR3. Trimming shortened V by 5 bases and J by 4 bases, and 14 bases separated the two germline ends. The CDR3 region is CASSSFHWGNEKLFF. CDR3 DNA: TGTGCCAGCAGCTCCTTCCATTGGGGTAATGAAAAACTGTTTTTT.

This chain links TRBV6-1 with TRBJ2-3, with 8 nucleotides matching TRBD2. The ends lost 6 bases at V and 6 bases at J; junction bases unmatched: 8. This CDR3 is built from 14 residues. Germline-derived CDR1 and CDR2 are MNHNS and SASEGT. The CDR3 nucleotides read TGTGCCAGCAGACTCGGACTAGCAGGGGATACGCAGTATTTT. Translating gives CASRLGLAGDTQYF.

This clonotype was detected ten times or more. The J gene is TRBJ2-3, the V gene TRBV10-3, with TRBD2 matching over 12 bases. CDR3 length equals 18 residues. Germline lookup yields CDR1 ENHRY and CDR2 SYGVKD. J was trimmed by 0 bases and V by 3 bases; bases with no gene match: 7. The CDR3 is CAISDASGRAYSTDTQYF. As DNA, the CDR3 is TGTGCCATCAGTGACGCTAGCGGGAGGGCGTATAGCACAGATACGCAGTATTTT.